This T cell receptor (beta chain) was captured in a study of Ad26.COV2.S vaccination and SARS-CoV-2 variants. As for the study in general: Doses of Ad26.COV2.S were injected into muscle once or twice, 56 days apart. Regarding the study as a whole: It was vaccine recipients, not placebo recipients, who had the higher spike-specific TCR breadth. The study found similar non-spike TCR breadth in vaccine and placebo recipients.

Notes on this clone: As yet, its antigen is unknown.

Treatment here: some 20 received Ad26.COV2.S at low or high dose, single or two shots; about 5 received placebo; per-sample allocation not given. Specimens were obtained on day 63 following the first vaccine or placebo injection. Only in-frame clones appear in the TCRdb table, and some are missing; sequencing was by immunoSEQ multiplex PCR. The data hold over 350,000 clones, with 70% to 90% observed a single time. This receptor was obtained from a person aged 18-65 years who received the Ad26.COV2.S COVID-19 vaccine or a placebo. The source was peripheral blood, collected in a trial of Ad26.COV2.S vaccine versus placebo.

The CDR3: CASSLAGEWAEAFF. The CDR3 bases are TGTGCCAGCAGCTTAGCAGGGGAGTGGGCTGAAGCTTTCTTT. The chain couples TRBV11-2 to TRBJ1-1; tentative D call: TRBD1 (6 bases). From germline, CDR1 is SGHAT and CDR2 FQNNGV. The ends were cut back, 1 base at V and 6 bases at J, with 12 bases in the middle. This CDR3 region has 14 residues.